This T cell receptor (beta chain) was observed in a study of T cell changes during pregnancy in multiple sclerosis. Profiled with immunoSEQ multiplex PCR; TCRdb holds only in-frame clones, not every one. The sample has some 20,000 clones; 91% are singletons. The CDR3 is 14 amino acids. Unmatched junction bases numbered 5, after V lost 3 bases and J lost 4 bases. Germline V gene data show CDR1 as SGDLS and CDR2 as YYNGEE. The J gene is TRBJ1-2, the V gene TRBV9; 8 bases match TRBD1. The material sequenced was CD4+ T cells from peripheral blood mononuclear cells, taken in the third trimester of pregnancy. This clonotype originated in a female donor in good health, enrolled as a control in a pregnancy study. The CDR3 nucleotides are TGTGCCAGCAGCGCAGGACAGGGCCTCTATGGCTACACCTTC. Residues: CASSAGQGLYGYTF.